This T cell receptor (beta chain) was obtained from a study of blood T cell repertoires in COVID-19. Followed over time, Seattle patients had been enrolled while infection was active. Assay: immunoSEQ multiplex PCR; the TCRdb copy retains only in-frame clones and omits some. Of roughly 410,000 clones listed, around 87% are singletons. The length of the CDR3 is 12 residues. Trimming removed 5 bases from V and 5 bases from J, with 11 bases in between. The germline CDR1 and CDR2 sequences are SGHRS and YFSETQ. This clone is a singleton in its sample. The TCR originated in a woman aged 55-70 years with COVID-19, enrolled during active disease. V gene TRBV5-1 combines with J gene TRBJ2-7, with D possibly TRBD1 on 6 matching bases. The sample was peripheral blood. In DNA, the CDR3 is TGCGCCAGCAGTAAACCAGGGGACGAGCAGTACTTC. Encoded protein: CASSKPGDEQYF.